Each of the 24 T cell receptor beta chains below was sequenced from the same sample in a study of blood T cells in healthy people across ages. A sample-barcoded 5' primer and a J-beta primer mix were used in a second PCR of roughly 7 to 12 cycles. TCRdb ran MiXCR on the 5' RACE reads and lists one entry per CDR3 protein. Here the sample spans fewer than 950,000 distinct CDR3 sequences, roughly 50% being singletons. The sequenced sample was blood. The receptors come from an elderly man in good health.

The chain combines TRBV6-5 with TRBJ1-6; unclear D gene. This CDR3 has 13 residues. Germline V gives CDR1 MNHEY, CDR2 SVGAGI. Trimming removed 6 bases from V and 11 bases from J, with 14 bases in between. CDR3: CASSPVLGAPLHF. The CDR3 nucleotides are TGTGCCAGCAGCCCGGTTCTCGGTGCACCCCTCCACTTT.

The rearrangement links TRBV2 to TRBJ2-4, with 7 bases identical to TRBD2. The DNA end lines up better with TRBJ2-7; the J call may be wrong. In germline, CDR1 is SNHLY, CDR2 FYNNEI. This CDR3 region has 14 residues. The CDR3 DNA follows: TGTGCCAGCAGTCGAAGCGGGACCTTCTCCGAGCAGTACTTC. As protein: CASSRSGTFSEQYF.

This clonotype was seen a few times. The chain carries TRBV27 and TRBJ2-7, with D possibly called TRBD1 or TRBD2 (5 bases each). Trimming stripped 6 bases from V and 2 bases from J, with 11 bases between. There are 13 residues in the CDR3. From germline, CDR1 is MNHEY and CDR2 SMNVEV (reference sequence). CDR3 coding DNA: TGTGCCAGCAGAAGGGACGGTCCCTACGAGCAGTACTTC. Encoded protein: CASRRDGPYEQYF.

The chain joins TRBV5-4 to TRBJ1-2; TRBD1 matches 7 bases. V lost 1 base, J lost 2 bases, and 8 bases stayed unmatched. Germline V lookup: CDR1 SGHNT, CDR2 YYREEE (reference sequence). This CDR3 region has 16 residues. CDR3 amino acids: CASSLPPGQRNYGYTF. CDR3 nucleotide sequence: TGTGCCAGCAGCTTGCCCCCGGGACAGAGAAACTATGGCTACACCTTC.

The chain employs TRBV29-1 and TRBJ2-3, with TRBD1 as a possible D gene (6 bases). The CDR3 spans 12 residues. CDR1 is SQVTM, CDR2 ANQGSEA, per germline. The V and J ends lost 3 bases and 14 bases respectively, with 18 bases between them. Written as DNA, the CDR3 is TGCAGCGTTGACAGGGGTACCAGATACGCGTATTTT. Amino acids: CSVDRGTRYAYF.

The chain has TRBV20-1 and TRBJ1-5; D not resolved. V was cut by 3 bases and J by 0 bases, with 12 bases left in between. CDR1 is DFQATT and CDR2 is SNEGSKA in the germline V gene (reference sequence). The CDR3 has 15 residues. In DNA form, the CDR3 reads TGCAGTGCTAGCCGAGCGCCCGATAGCAATCAGCCCCAGCATTTT. Protein product: CSASRAPDSNQPQHF.

CDR3 nucleotides: TGTGCCAGCAGCCTAGGGAAGGGGGTTAATGAAAAACTGTTTTTT. Translated: CASSLGKGVNEKLFF. The V gene is TRBV7-9, the J gene TRBJ1-4; D is possibly TRBD1 (6 bases). This CDR3 has 15 residues. Germline-derived CDR1 and CDR2 are SEHNR and FQNEAQ (reference sequence). V lost 5 bases and J 4 bases, leaving 14 bases between the germline ends. Using reference TRBV7-9 and TRBJ1-4 for the parts outside the CDR3, the full variable domain is DTGVSQNPRHKITKRGQNVTFRCDPISEHNRLYWYRQTLGQGPEFLTYFQNEAQLEKSRLLSDRFSAERPKGSFSTLEIQRTEQGDSAMYLCASSLGKGVNEKLFFGSGTQLSVL.

The rearrangement joins TRBV29-1 to TRBJ1-3, with D tentatively TRBD1 (5 bases). In germline, CDR1 is SQVTM, CDR2 ANQGSEA. The CDR3 extends over 14 amino acids. The ends were cut back, 2 bases at V and 4 bases at J, with 12 bases in the middle. In nucleotides, the CDR3 is TGCAGCGTTGAACAGGGCCAGACGGGAAACACCATATATTTT. Protein product: CSVEQGQTGNTIYF.

The chain uses TRBV12-3 or TRBV12-4 and TRBJ2-1; TRBD2 aligns across 9 bases. The V gene end was trimmed by 2 bases and the J gene end by 4 bases; junction bases not matched to a gene: 9. CDR3 size: 17 residues. The CDR3 here is CASSLSRLAGRYNEQFF. The CDR3 bases are TGTGCCAGCAGTTTAAGTCGGCTAGCGGGGAGATACAATGAGCAGTTCTTC.

The chain recombines TRBV2 with TRBJ2-1, with 7 bases lining up with TRBD2. The germline gives CDR1 SNHLY, CDR2 FYNNEI. Unmatched junction bases numbered 11, after V lost 4 bases and J lost 8 bases. The CDR3 spans 15 residues. This chain's CDR3 is CASSAEAGVGHEQFF. The DNA for the CDR3 is TGTGCCAGCAGTGCAGAGGCGGGAGTGGGTCATGAGCAGTTCTTC.

The V call is TRBV25-1, the J call TRBJ2-3; D might be TRBD1 (5 bases). CDR3 length: 12 amino acids. Trimming took off 3 bases at V and 14 bases at J, with 15 bases between the two ends. Germline loops: CDR1 MGHDK, CDR2 SYGVNS. For the CDR3, the DNA is TGTGCCAGCAGTGACCAGGGCAAATACGCGTATTTT. Its protein product is CASSDQGKYAYF.

The gene calls are TRBV12-5 and TRBJ2-7; maybe TRBD1 (6 bases). CDR1 is LGHNT and CDR2 is FRNRAP in the germline V gene. There are 14 residues in the CDR3. The germline V and J ends were trimmed by 7 bases and 3 bases, with 16 bases remaining between them. The chain's CDR3 is CASALTGVGYEQYF. CDR3 bases: TGTGCTAGTGCTCTGACAGGAGTGGGCTACGAGCAGTACTTC.

The chain has TRBV27 and TRBJ2-4; 8 nucleotides align to TRBD1. Gene TRBJ2-7 matches the end of the DNA better, so the J call may be wrong. Germline V lookup: CDR1 MNHEY, CDR2 SMNVEV (reference sequence). The CDR3 covers 14 residues. The CDR3 sequence: CASSPWRQGYEQYF. The CDR3 DNA follows: TGTGCCAGCAGTCCCTGGCGACAGGGGTACGAGCAGTACTTC.

The V gene is TRBV3-1, the J gene TRBJ1-5, with 10 bases lining up with TRBD1. J was trimmed by 7 bases and V by 3 bases; bases with no gene match: 6. The CDR3 contains 15 residues. Looked up from germline, CDR1 is LGHDT and CDR2 is YNNKEL (reference sequence). CDR3 DNA sequence: TGTGCCAGCAGCCACGGGACAGGGGACGGGCAGCCCCAGCATTTT. Translating gives CASSHGTGDGQPQHF. Supplemented by reference TRBV3-1 and TRBJ1-5, the full variable domain reads DTAVSQTPKYLVTQMGNDKSIKCEQNLGHDTMYWYKQDSKKFLKIMFSYNNKELIINETVPNRFSPKSPDKAHLNLHINSLELGDSAVYFCASSHGTGDGQPQHFGDGTRLSIL.

The chain is built from TRBV7-2 and TRBJ1-1, with D unclear. CDR3 size: 13 residues. Trimming shortened V by 2 bases and J by 1 base, and 5 bases separated the two germline ends. Germline-derived CDR1 and CDR2 are SGHTA and FQGNSA. The CDR3 coding sequence is TGTGCCAGCAGCTTATACTCGAACACTGAAGCTTTCTTT. It is translated as CASSLYSNTEAFF.

Comments on this clonotype: A read error may account for a junction end that differs from germline. The chain carries TRBV3-1 and TRBJ2-3; TRBD1 or TRBD2 may be the D gene (5 bases each). The CDR3 runs 14 residues. Germline lookup yields CDR1 LGHDT and CDR2 YNNKEL (reference sequence). CDR3: CASSQVGGGDMQYF. CDR3 bases: TGTGCCAGCAGCCAAGTTGGTGGGGGAGATATGCAGTATTTT.

This clonotype appeared a few times. V and J are TRBV12-3 or TRBV12-4 and TRBJ2-2; 9 bases are shared with TRBD2. This CDR3 is built from 16 residues. V lost 1 base and J lost 3; bases outside the gene matches: 3. This chain's CDR3 is CASSLGTSVYTGELFF. DNA of the CDR3: TGTGCCAGCAGTTTAGGGACTAGCGTGTACACCGGGGAGCTGTTTTTT.

The chain uses TRBV9 and TRBJ2-6; no reliable D call. Germline lookup yields CDR1 SGDLS and CDR2 YYNGEE. The CDR3 has 14 amino acids. Trimming stripped 0 bases from V and 4 bases from J, with 5 bases between. CDR3 amino acids: CASSVVSGANVLTF. Here the CDR3 DNA reads TGTGCCAGCAGCGTAGTTTCCGGGGCCAACGTCCTGACTTTC. The variable domain in full, completed from reference TRBV9 and TRBJ2-6, reads DSGVTQTPKHLITATGQRVTLRCSPRSGDLSVYWYQQSLDQGLQFLIQYYNGEERAKGNILERFSAQQFPDLHSELNLSSLELGDSALYFCASSVVSGANVLTFGAGSRLTVL.

The gene calls are TRBV9 and TRBJ2-3, with 8 bases that match TRBD1. The CDR3 loop spans 15 amino acids. Germline-derived CDR1 and CDR2 are SGDLS and YYNGEE. J was trimmed by 1 base and V by 5 bases; bases with no gene match: 6. The CDR3 sequence is CASSITGQGTDTQYF. The CDR3 coding sequence is TGTGCCAGCAGTATTACGGGACAGGGCACAGATACGCAGTATTTT.

This rearrangement joins TRBV27 to TRBJ2-7; 9 bases fit TRBD2. J lost 5 bases, V lost 8 bases, and 7 bases had no gene match. The CDR3 totals 13 residues. From germline, CDR1 is MNHEY and CDR2 SMNVEV (reference sequence). CDR3 sequence reads: CASGLAGTDEQYF. The CDR3 region has the DNA TGTGCCAGCGGGCTAGCGGGGACGGACGAGCAGTACTTC.

Ten or more counts support this clonotype. The rearrangement uses TRBV11-3 and TRBJ2-7; tentatively, D is TRBD1 (6 bases). The V end was cut by 3 bases, the J end by 2 bases, with 14 bases between. Germline V CDR1 and CDR2: SGHNT, YENEEA. CDR3 length: 15 residues. Here the CDR3 reads CASSLSAGEAYEQYF. The CDR3 nucleotides are TGTGCCAGCAGCTTGTCGGCAGGGGAAGCCTACGAGCAGTACTTC.

The genes are TRBV4-1 and TRBJ2-1, with D unresolved. The CDR3 totals 13 residues. With 1 base removed from V and 13 bases from J, the gap between germline ends came to 14 bases. From germline, CDR1 is MGHRA and CDR2 YSYEKL. The CDR3 sequence is CASSQGVAVRQFF. CDR3 nucleotides: TGCGCCAGCAGCCAAGGGGTTGCAGTTCGACAGTTCTTC.

Concerning this clonotype itself: The germline gene is not matched at one end of the junction; a read error may be the cause. The chain combines TRBV7-8 with TRBJ2-1; 14 bases are shared with TRBD2. The CDR3 is made up of 18 amino acids. Germline CDR1 is SGHVS and CDR2 is FQNEAQ. The CDR3 DNA follows: TGTGCCAGCAGCTCGAGACTAGCGGGAGGGTGGGGCCTCAATGAGCGGTTCTTC. This translates into CASSSRLAGGWGLNERFF.

This clonotype was observed a single time. The V gene is TRBV27, the J gene TRBJ2-3, with no clear D. Per germline, CDR1 MNHEY and CDR2 SMNVEV (reference sequence). Deletions cut 4 bases from V and 4 bases from J, with 12 bases between. CDR3 length equals 14 residues. The CDR3 sequence: CASSSLMQPDTQYF. In nucleotides, the CDR3 is TGTGCCAGCAGTTCCCTTATGCAACCAGATACGCAGTATTTT.